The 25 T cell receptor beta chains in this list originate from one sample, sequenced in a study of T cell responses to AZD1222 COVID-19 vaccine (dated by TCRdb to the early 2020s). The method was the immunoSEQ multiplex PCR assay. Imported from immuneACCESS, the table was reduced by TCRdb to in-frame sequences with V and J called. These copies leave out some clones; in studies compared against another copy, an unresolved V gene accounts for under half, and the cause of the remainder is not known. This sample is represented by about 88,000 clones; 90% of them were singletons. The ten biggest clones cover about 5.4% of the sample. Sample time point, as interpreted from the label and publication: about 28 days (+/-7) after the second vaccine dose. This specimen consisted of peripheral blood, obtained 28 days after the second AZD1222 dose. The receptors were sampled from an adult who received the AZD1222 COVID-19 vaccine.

The CDR3, as DNA: TGCGCCAGCAGCTTGGCCATGGATCCGGGCATTCAGTACTTC. Protein: CASSLAMDPGIQYF. This chain joins TRBV5-1 and TRBJ2-4, with D unclear. Trimming stripped 0 bases from V and 9 bases from J, with 13 bases between. CDR3 length: 14 amino acids. Germline V gene lookup returns CDR1 SGHRS and CDR2 YFSETQ.

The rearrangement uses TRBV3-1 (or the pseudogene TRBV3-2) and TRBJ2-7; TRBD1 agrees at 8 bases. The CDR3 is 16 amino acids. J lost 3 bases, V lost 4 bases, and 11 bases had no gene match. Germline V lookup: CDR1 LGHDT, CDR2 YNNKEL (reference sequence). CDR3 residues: CASSRENGQGYYEQYF. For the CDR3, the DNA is TGTGCCAGCAGCCGAGAAAACGGACAGGGATACTACGAGCAGTACTTC.

The CDR3: CASSYSGQGNQPQHF. In DNA form, the CDR3 reads TGTGCCAGCAGTTACTCAGGACAGGGCAATCAGCCCCAGCATTTT. V is TRBV6-2 or TRBV6-3 and J is TRBJ1-5, with 7 positions matching TRBD1. Germline CDR1 and CDR2: MNHEY and SVGEGT. After removal of 0 bases from V and 2 bases from J, the junction contained 1 base not matched to a gene. The CDR3 runs 15 residues.

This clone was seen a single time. CDR3 sequence reads: CASSLEVTDTQYF. DNA for the CDR3: TGTGCCAGCAGCTTAGAGGTCACAGATACGCAGTATTTT. This sequence joins TRBV7-9 and TRBJ2-3; D remains ambiguous. The V end lost 1 base, the J end lost 2 bases, and 4 bases lay between the germline ends. Germline CDR1 and CDR2: SEHNR and FQNEAQ (reference sequence). The CDR3 covers 13 residues.

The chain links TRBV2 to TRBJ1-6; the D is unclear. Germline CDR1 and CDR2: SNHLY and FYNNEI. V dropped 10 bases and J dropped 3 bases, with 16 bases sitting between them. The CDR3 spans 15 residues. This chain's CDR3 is CATAVTRVYNSPLHF. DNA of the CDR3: TGTGCCACCGCAGTGACGAGAGTCTATAATTCACCCCTCCACTTT.

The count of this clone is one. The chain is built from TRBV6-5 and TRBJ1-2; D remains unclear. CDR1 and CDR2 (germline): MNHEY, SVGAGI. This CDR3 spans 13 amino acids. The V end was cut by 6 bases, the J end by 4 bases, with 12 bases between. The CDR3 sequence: CASSDGRSYGYTF. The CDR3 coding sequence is TGTGCCAGCAGCGACGGACGGTCCTATGGCTACACCTTC.

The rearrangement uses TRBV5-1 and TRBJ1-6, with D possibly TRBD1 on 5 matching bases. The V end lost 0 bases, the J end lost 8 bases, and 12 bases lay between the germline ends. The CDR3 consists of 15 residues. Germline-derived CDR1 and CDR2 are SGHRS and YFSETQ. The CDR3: CASSLAGGSYSPLHF. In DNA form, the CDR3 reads TGCGCCAGCAGCTTGGCTGGGGGAAGCTATTCACCCCTCCACTTT.

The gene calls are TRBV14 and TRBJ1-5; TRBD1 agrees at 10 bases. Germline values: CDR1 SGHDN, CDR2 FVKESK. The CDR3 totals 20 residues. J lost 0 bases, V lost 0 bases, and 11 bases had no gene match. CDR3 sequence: CASSQDDGTGALNSNQPQHF. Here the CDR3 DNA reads TGTGCCAGCAGCCAAGATGACGGGACAGGGGCATTGAATAGCAATCAGCCCCAGCATTTT.

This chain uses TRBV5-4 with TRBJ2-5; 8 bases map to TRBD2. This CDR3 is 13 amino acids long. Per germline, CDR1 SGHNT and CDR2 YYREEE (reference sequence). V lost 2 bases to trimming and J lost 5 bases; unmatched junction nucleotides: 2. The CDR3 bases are TGTGCCAGCAGCTTAGCGGGGGCTGAGACCCAGTACTTC. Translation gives CASSLAGAETQYF.

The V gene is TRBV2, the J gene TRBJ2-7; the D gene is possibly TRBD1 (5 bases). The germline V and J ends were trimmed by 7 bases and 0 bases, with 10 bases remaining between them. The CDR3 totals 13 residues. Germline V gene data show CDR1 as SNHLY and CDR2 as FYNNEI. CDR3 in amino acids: CASIRDSSYEQYF. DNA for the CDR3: TGTGCCAGCATTCGAGACAGCTCCTACGAGCAGTACTTC.

The CDR3 nucleotides are TGTGCCAGCAGCTCCCCGGGACTGCCCACAGATACGCAGTATTTT. It specifies CASSSPGLPTDTQYF. J is TRBJ2-3 and V is TRBV7-2; tentatively, D is TRBD2 (6 bases). The V end was cut by 4 bases, the J end by 2 bases, with 13 bases between. The CDR3 length is 15 residues. Per the germline V gene, CDR1 is SGHTA and CDR2 is FQGNSA.

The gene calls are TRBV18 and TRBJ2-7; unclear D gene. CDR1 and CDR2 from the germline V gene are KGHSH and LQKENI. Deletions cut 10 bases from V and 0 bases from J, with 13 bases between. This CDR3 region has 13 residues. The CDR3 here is CANLLGFSYEQYF. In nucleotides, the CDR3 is TGTGCCAACCTCCTTGGCTTCTCCTACGAGCAGTACTTC.

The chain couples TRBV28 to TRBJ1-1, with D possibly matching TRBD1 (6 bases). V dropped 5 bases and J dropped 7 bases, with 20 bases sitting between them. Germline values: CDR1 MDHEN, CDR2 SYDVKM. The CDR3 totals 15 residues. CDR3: CASSPNTHGGHEAFF. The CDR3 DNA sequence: TGTGCCAGCAGTCCGAACACACACGGGGGGCATGAAGCTTTCTTT.

For the CDR3, the DNA is TGTGCCAGCTCACCTTTGCCGGCGGCTGAGGGCTACACCTTC. This translates into CASSPLPAAEGYTF. J is TRBJ1-2 and V is TRBV18, with unresolved D. Trimming removed 3 bases from V and 8 bases from J, with 16 bases in between. CDR3 length equals 14 residues. Germline CDR1 reads KGHSH; CDR2 reads LQKENI.

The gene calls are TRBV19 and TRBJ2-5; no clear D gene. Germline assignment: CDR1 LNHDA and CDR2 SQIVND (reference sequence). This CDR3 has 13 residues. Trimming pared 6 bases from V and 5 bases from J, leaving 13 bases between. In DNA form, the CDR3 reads TGTGCCAGTAGCCCCCTAGTGGGGGAGACCCAGTACTTC. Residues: CASSPLVGETQYF.

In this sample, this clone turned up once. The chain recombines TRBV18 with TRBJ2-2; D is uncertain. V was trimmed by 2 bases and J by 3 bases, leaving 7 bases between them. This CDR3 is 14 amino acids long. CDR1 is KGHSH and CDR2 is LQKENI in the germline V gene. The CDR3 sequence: CASSPVQYTGELFF. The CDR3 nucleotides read TGTGCCAGCTCACCAGTTCAGTACACCGGGGAGCTGTTTTTT. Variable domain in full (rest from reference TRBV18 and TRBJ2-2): NAGVMQNPRHLVRRRGQEARLRCSPMKGHSHVYWYRQLPEEGLKFMVYLQKENIIDESGMPKERFSAEFPKEGPSILRIQQVVRGDSAAYFCASSPVQYTGELFFGEGSRLTVL.

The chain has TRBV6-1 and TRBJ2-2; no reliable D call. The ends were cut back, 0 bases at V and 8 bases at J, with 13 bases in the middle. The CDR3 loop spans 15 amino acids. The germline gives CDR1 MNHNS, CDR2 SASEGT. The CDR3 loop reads CASSEARAVVGELFF. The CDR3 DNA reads TGTGCCAGCAGTGAAGCCCGCGCGGTGGTTGGGGAGCTGTTTTTT.

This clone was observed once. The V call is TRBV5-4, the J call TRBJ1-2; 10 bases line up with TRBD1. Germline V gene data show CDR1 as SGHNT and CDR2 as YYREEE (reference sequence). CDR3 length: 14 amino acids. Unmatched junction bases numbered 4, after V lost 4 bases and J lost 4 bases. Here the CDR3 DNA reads TGTGCCAGCAGCCAGGACAGGGGGAGCTATGGCTACACCTTC. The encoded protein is CASSQDRGSYGYTF.

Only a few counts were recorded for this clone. In DNA, the CDR3 is TGCAGCGCCCCGGGACAGCCGAACACCGGGGAGCTGTTTTTT. Protein sequence: CSAPGQPNTGELFF. The V and J genes are TRBV29-1 and TRBJ2-2; 7 bases match TRBD1. Germline values: CDR1 SQVTM, CDR2 ANQGSEA. The CDR3 covers 14 residues. Trimming removed 7 bases from V and 0 bases from J; junction bases left unmatched: 5.

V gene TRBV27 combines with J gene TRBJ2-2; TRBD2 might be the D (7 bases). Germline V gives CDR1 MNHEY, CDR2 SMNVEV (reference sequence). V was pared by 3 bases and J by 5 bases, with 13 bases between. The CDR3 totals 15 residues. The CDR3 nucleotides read TGTGCCAGCAGTTTCTCGGGGGGCAGGACCGGGGAGCTGTTTTTT. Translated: CASSFSGGRTGELFF.

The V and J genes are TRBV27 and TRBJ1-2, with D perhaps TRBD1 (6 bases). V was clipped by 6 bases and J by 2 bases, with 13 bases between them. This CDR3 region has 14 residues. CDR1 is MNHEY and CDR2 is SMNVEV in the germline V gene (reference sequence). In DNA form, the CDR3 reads TGTGCCAGCAGACTCCTTCAGGGGAACTATGGCTACACCTTC. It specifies CASRLLQGNYGYTF.

The CDR3 spells CASSLGGLAGVEQFF. CDR3 nucleotide sequence: TGTGCCAGCAGCTTAGGGGGACTAGCGGGGGTAGAGCAGTTCTTC. V is TRBV7-2 and J is TRBJ2-1; 14 nucleotides align to TRBD2. With 1 base clipped from V and 10 bases from J, the junction kept 3 bases outside the gene matches. The germline V gene encodes CDR1 SGHTA and CDR2 FQGNSA. The CDR3 is made up of 15 amino acids. The variable domain in full, with the rest retrieved from reference TRBV7-2 and TRBJ2-1, is GAGVSQSPSNKVTEKGKDVELRCDPISGHTALYWYRQSLGQGLEFLIYFQGNSAPDKSGLPSDRFSAERTGGSVSTLTIQRTQQEDSAVYLCASSLGGLAGVEQFFGPGTRLTVL.

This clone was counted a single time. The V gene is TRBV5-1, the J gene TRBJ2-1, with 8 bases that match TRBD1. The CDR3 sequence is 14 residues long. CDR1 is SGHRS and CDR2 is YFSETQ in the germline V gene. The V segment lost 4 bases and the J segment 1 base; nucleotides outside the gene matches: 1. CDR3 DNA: TGCGCCAGCAGCCACAGGGGGTCCTACAATGAGCAGTTCTTC. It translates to CASSHRGSYNEQFF.

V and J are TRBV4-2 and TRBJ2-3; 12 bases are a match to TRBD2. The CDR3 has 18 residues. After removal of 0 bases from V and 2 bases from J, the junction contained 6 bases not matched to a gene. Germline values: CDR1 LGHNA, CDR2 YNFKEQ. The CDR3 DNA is TGTGCCAGCAGCCAAGATTCAACTAGCGGGGGGCTCACAGATACGCAGTATTTT. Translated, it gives CASSQDSTSGGLTDTQYF.

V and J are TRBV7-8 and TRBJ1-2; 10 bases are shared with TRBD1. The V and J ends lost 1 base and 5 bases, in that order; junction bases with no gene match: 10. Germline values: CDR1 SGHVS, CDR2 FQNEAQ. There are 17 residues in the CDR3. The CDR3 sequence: CASSLGAGTGVGYGYTF. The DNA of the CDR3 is TGTGCCAGCAGCTTAGGTGCTGGGACAGGGGTAGGGTATGGCTACACCTTC.